This T cell receptor beta chain stems from a study of control samples from healthy donors and cancer patients. This clone was counted only a few times. This CDR3 is 14 amino acids long. Germline V gives CDR1 LNHDA, CDR2 SQIVND (reference sequence). Trimming removed 3 bases from V and 8 bases from J, with 13 bases in between. Clones were read by immunoSEQ multiplex PCR, and TCRdb kept only the in-frame ones, dropping some. The data show around 94,000 clones, with less than 95% seen just once and about 4% held by the top ten. The V and J genes are TRBV19 and TRBJ1-4; D is ambiguous. This receptor was obtained from a woman younger than 30 in good health. The sequencing sample was made of blood. The CDR3 reads CASSMAGSTEKLFF. In DNA form, the CDR3 reads TGTGCCAGTAGTATGGCGGGTTCTACCGAAAAACTGTTTTTT. Combining the CDR3 with reference TRBV19 and TRBJ1-4 gives the whole variable domain DGGITQSPKYLFRKEGQNVTLSCEQNLNHDAMYWYRQDPGQGLRLIYYSQIVNDFQKGDIAEGYSVSREKKESFPLTVTSAQKNPTAFYLCASSMAGSTEKLFFGSGTQLSVL.